The 17 T cell receptor beta chains in this list originate from one sample, sequenced in a study of cytomegalovirus exposure and HLA in healthy donors. Both 60 Vbeta primers and 13 Jbeta primers went into the PCR. Clones were sequenced by immunoSEQ multiplex PCR, and TCRdb holds only the in-frame ones, with some missing. The data show about 150,000 clones, roughly 80% seen once. The sample comprised PBMCs. All receptors come from a man aged 25-45 years in good health and CMV-seropositive.

This chain joins TRBV5-6 and TRBJ1-5; TRBD1 matches at 8 bases. J gave up 11 bases and V 0 bases, and 4 bases lay outside the gene matches. The CDR3 has 13 amino acids. Per germline, CDR1 SGHDT and CDR2 YYEEEE. CDR3 protein: CASSLAGGGSQHF. CDR3 nucleotides: TGTGCCAGCAGCTTGGCAGGGGGCGGATCCCAGCATTTT.

The CDR3 spells CASSLSPSGANVLTF. The CDR3 DNA reads TGTGCCAGCAGTTTATCTCCTTCTGGGGCCAACGTCCTGACTTTC. The rearrangement joins TRBV27 to TRBJ2-6; no clear D gene. V was pared by 0 bases and J by 1 base, with 4 bases between. Germline V lookup: CDR1 MNHEY, CDR2 SMNVEV (reference sequence). The CDR3 totals 15 residues. Filled out from reference TRBV27 and TRBJ2-6, the complete variable domain reads EAQVTQNPRYLITVTGKKLTVTCSQNMNHEYMSWYRQDPGLGLRQIYYSMNVEVTDKGDVPEGYKVSRKEKRNFPLILESPSPNQTSLYFCASSLSPSGANVLTFGAGSRLTVL.

The chain combines TRBV28 with TRBJ2-1; 9 bases are a match to TRBD2. The CDR3 has 15 amino acids. With V trimmed by 9 bases and J by 0 bases, 6 bases remained unmatched. Germline CDR1 reads MDHEN; CDR2 reads SYDVKM. The CDR3 sequence: CASLAGAPSYNEQFF. The CDR3 DNA follows: TGTGCCAGTTTAGCGGGAGCCCCCTCCTACAATGAGCAGTTCTTC.

V is TRBV15 and J is TRBJ2-7; D is uncertain. Germline loops: CDR1 LNHNV, CDR2 YYDKDF (reference sequence). V lost 0 bases, J lost 4 bases, and 16 bases lay in between. The CDR3 length is 16 residues. The CDR3 is CATSRDQAGASYEQYF. In DNA, the CDR3 is TGTGCCACCAGCAGAGATCAGGCCGGTGCCTCTTACGAGCAGTACTTC.

The sample holds one count of this clone. V usage is TRBV10-3 and J usage is TRBJ1-1; D perhaps matches TRBD1 (5 bases). Germline V lookup: CDR1 ENHRY, CDR2 SYGVKD. The germline V and J ends were trimmed by 4 bases and 8 bases, with 26 bases remaining between them. This CDR3 has 17 residues. The CDR3: CAISGLGRGGGLDEAFF. The CDR3 DNA reads as TGTGCCATCAGTGGACTGGGGAGGGGCGGAGGTTTAGACGAAGCTTTCTTT.

The chain uses TRBV6-5 and TRBJ1-2, with a weak D call TRBD1 (5 bases). Trimming took off 6 bases at V and 4 bases at J, with 9 bases between the two ends. The CDR3 sequence is 12 residues long. Per the germline V gene, CDR1 is MNHEY and CDR2 is SVGAGI. The CDR3 sequence: CASRTGGYGYTF. CDR3 in DNA: TGTGCCAGCAGAACCGGGGGCTATGGCTACACCTTC.

V is TRBV6-1 and J is TRBJ1-3, with TRBD1 matching 8 bases. The CDR3 is made up of 14 amino acids. With 2 bases clipped from V and 8 bases from J, the junction kept 5 bases outside the gene matches. Germline CDR1 MNHNS, CDR2 SASEGT. The CDR3 loop is CASSERPGGDTIYF. For the CDR3, the DNA is TGTGCCAGCAGTGAAAGGCCAGGGGGCGACACCATATATTTT.

The chain uses TRBV29-1 and TRBJ1-6; tentative D call: TRBD1 (6 bases). Germline lookup yields CDR1 SQVTM and CDR2 ANQGSEA. The V end lost 4 bases, the J end lost 6 bases, and 10 bases lay between the germline ends. The CDR3 runs to 13 residues. CDR3 sequence (DNA): TGCAGCGTTGGGACAGACGTTAATTCACCCCTCCACTTT. It encodes CSVGTDVNSPLHF.

The genes are TRBV10-3 and TRBJ1-2, with 7 bases aligning to TRBD1. With V trimmed by 4 bases and J by 8 bases, 7 bases remained unmatched. This CDR3 spans 13 amino acids. The germline CDR1 and CDR2 sequences are ENHRY and SYGVKD. This CDR3 reads CAISGDRSGGYTF. The CDR3, as DNA: TGTGCCATCAGTGGGGACAGATCCGGGGGCTACACCTTC.

The chain carries TRBV28 and TRBJ2-2; 10 bases match TRBD2. The CDR3 runs 16 residues. The germline CDR1 and CDR2 sequences are MDHEN and SYDVKM. After removal of 4 bases from V and 4 bases from J, the junction contained 6 bases not matched to a gene. The CDR3 DNA sequence: TGTGCCAGCAGTTCGCTAGCGGGAGTGGGCACCGGGGAGCTGTTTTTT. Residues: CASSSLAGVGTGELFF. The entire variable domain, with the rest obtained from reference TRBV28 and TRBJ2-2, is as follows: DVKVTQSSRYLVKRTGEKVFLECVQDMDHENMFWYRQDPGLGLRLIYFSYDVKMKEKGDIPEGYSVSREKKERFSLILESASTNQTSMYLCASSSLAGVGTGELFFGEGSRLTVL.

This clone occurred a few times. This chain joins TRBV2 and TRBJ1-1; 7 bases are a match to TRBD1. This CDR3 comprises 12 residues. The ends lost 8 bases at V and 4 bases at J; junction bases unmatched: 4. Germline V lookup: CDR1 SNHLY, CDR2 FYNNEI. The CDR3 loop reads CASVDRATEAFF. The CDR3 nucleotides are TGTGCCAGCGTAGACAGGGCCACTGAAGCTTTCTTT.

The chain couples TRBV18 to TRBJ1-2; 8 bases match TRBD1. The germline gives CDR1 KGHSH, CDR2 LQKENI. CDR3 length: 15 amino acids. The V and J ends lost 3 bases and 4 bases, in that order; junction bases with no gene match: 7. Written as DNA, the CDR3 is TGTGCCAGCTCACCGGCAGACAGGGGCTTCTATGGCTACACCTTC. Its protein is CASSPADRGFYGYTF.

This clone has just a few counts. The chain links TRBV18 to TRBJ1-1; D might be TRBD1 (6 bases). Germline V gene lookup returns CDR1 KGHSH and CDR2 LQKENI. Trimming took off 3 bases at V and 0 bases at J, with 17 bases between the two ends. The CDR3 contains 17 residues. The CDR3 DNA reads TGTGCCAGCTCACCCTACTGGGGGCAGCCCATGAACACTGAAGCTTTCTTT. Protein: CASSPYWGQPMNTEAFF.

This clone has just a few counts. V is TRBV28 and J is TRBJ1-1; no clear D. The V end lost 10 bases, the J end lost 2 bases, and 8 bases lay between the germline ends. Germline-derived CDR1 and CDR2 are MDHEN and SYDVKM. The CDR3 is 11 amino acids. The CDR3, as DNA: TGTGCCACCCGAGGAAACACTGAAGCTTTCTTT. It codes for CATRGNTEAFF.

J is TRBJ1-2 and V is TRBV6-1; 8 bases line up with TRBD1. The CDR3 loop spans 13 amino acids. Germline CDR1 is MNHNS and CDR2 is SASEGT. The V segment lost 4 bases and the J segment 8 bases; nucleotides outside the gene matches: 6. For the CDR3, the DNA is TGTGCCAGCAGTGCCGGACAGGGTAGGGGCTACACCTTC. Amino acid sequence: CASSAGQGRGYTF.

In its sample, this clone was seen once. The chain carries TRBV4-3 and TRBJ1-1; D gene unclear. The germline CDR1 and CDR2 sequences are LGHNA and YSLEER. V shed 0 bases and J shed 3 bases, with 11 bases lying between them. The CDR3 has 15 amino acids. The CDR3 nucleotides are TGCGCCAGCAGCCAAGATCGAAAGACATACACTGAAGCTTTCTTT. It is translated as CASSQDRKTYTEAFF.

In this sample, this clone turned up a few times. This chain connects TRBV19 to TRBJ1-5; 9 nucleotides match TRBD1. Trimming removed 5 bases from V and 3 bases from J; junction bases left unmatched: 11. From germline, CDR1 is LNHDA and CDR2 SQIVND (reference sequence). The CDR3 consists of 17 residues. The CDR3 spells CASSSGTGKADNQPQHF. The CDR3 nucleotides read TGTGCCAGTAGTTCCGGGACAGGGAAAGCGGACAATCAGCCCCAGCATTTT.